This T cell receptor beta chain was recovered during a study of blood T cell repertoires in COVID-19. In the study overall: Sources were T cells, B-cell-depleted T cells, or PBMCs; the material itself was cDNA or gDNA.

The CDR3 length is 15 residues. From germline, CDR1 is SGHRS and CDR2 YFSETQ. V lost 1 base, J lost 7 bases, and 6 bases stayed unmatched. TCRdb keeps only in-frame clones here, not all; method: immunoSEQ multiplex PCR. This sample has fewer than 300,000 clones, with around nine tenths found just once. The sequence came from a young woman who had recovered from COVID-19. Input material: PBMCs or T cells enriched from blood (not recorded which). The chain couples TRBV5-1 to TRBJ2-7; 12 bases align to TRBD1. CDR3 residues: CASSLPGQGAREQYF. The CDR3 bases are TGCGCCAGCAGCTTGCCGGGACAGGGGGCAAGAGAGCAGTACTTC.